The rows below give T cell receptor beta chains drawn from one sample of a study of CD8+CD57+ T cells in acquired aplastic anemia. One entry per CDR3 protein results from TCRdb running MiXCR on the reads. Among roughly 180,000 distinct CDR3 sequences listed, roughly half were seen once. The sequencing sample was made of sorted CD4+, CD8+, or CD8+CD57+ T cells (not recorded which) from PBMCs. The receptors were sampled from a human donor in good health. Both conserved end residues are part of each CDR3. D genes are given only for firm matches. The size field is filled for only some rows; it gives once, few, many or a size class.

D,size,V,J,DNA,CDR3
-,many,TRBV5-1,TRBJ1-4,TGCGCCAGCAGCCCACCCGGGGACACCGAAAAACTGTTTTTT,CASSPPGDTEKLFF
TRBD1,many,TRBV20-1,TRBJ2-5,TGCAGTGCTAGACTACAGGGGATAGGGGGAGAGACCCAGTACTTC,CSARLQGIGGETQYF
TRBD2,-,TRBV6-1,TRBJ2-7,TGTGCCAGCAGACCTGGGGCGGGAGGGACCTACGAGCAGTACTTC,CASRPGAGGTYEQYF
-,-,TRBV28,TRBJ2-5,TGTGCCAGCAGACCATCCTCCGGGGCGGCCCGACAAGAGACCCAGTACTTC,CASRPSSGAARQETQYF
-,-,TRBV6-1,TRBJ2-5,TGTGCCAGCAGGCGACCGTACCAAGAGACCCAGTACTTC,CASRRPYQETQYF
-,many,TRBV29-1,TRBJ2-7,TGCAGCGTTTATGAGGACACGAGCTCCTACGAGCAGTACTTC,CSVYEDTSSYEQYF
-,-,TRBV6-1,TRBJ1-6,TGTGCCAGCAGTCGGAGGGTGGGGTCGCCCCTCCACTTT,CASSRRVGSPLHF
TRBD2,-,TRBV7-8,TRBJ2-5,TGTGTCAGCAGCTTCGGACTAGCCCAGTACTTC,CVSSFGLAQYF
TRBD2,many,TRBV11-2,TRBJ2-2,TGTGCCAGCAGCGCCCTAGCGGTGAACACCGGGGAGCTGTTTTTT,CASSALAVNTGELFF
-,-,TRBV11-2,TRBJ1-2,TGTGCCAGCAGCTCCCAACCCGACAGAGTTAACTATGGCTACACCTTC,CASSSQPDRVNYGYTF
-,-,TRBV20-1,TRBJ2-1,TGCAGTGGCGAGGGCTCCTACAATGAGCAGTTCTTC,CSGEGSYNEQFF
-,-,TRBV29-1,TRBJ1-2,TGCAGCGTTCCCCGGGGGGGGTACTACACCTTC,CSVPRGGYYTF
TRBD2,many,TRBV7-2,TRBJ2-7,TGTGCCAGCAGCTTCACTAGCGGGCCCTACGAGCAGTACTTC,CASSFTSGPYEQYF
TRBD2,many,TRBV20-1,TRBJ2-7,TGCAGTGCTAGTGGGCTAGCGGGAGTTCACGAGCAGTACTTC,CSASGLAGVHEQYF
TRBD2,-,TRBV30,TRBJ2-1,TGTGCCTGGAGGTCTTCTAGCGGGAGGAAACACTACAATGAGCAGCTCTTC,CAWRSSSGRKHYNEQLF
-,-,TRBV9,TRBJ1-3,TGTGCCAGCAGCGAGGTGCCGGACACGGGCTCTGGAAACACCATATATTTT,CASSEVPDTGSGNTIYF
-,many,TRBV19,TRBJ1-5,TGTGCCAGTAGCGAAGGGGCGAGCAATCAGCCCCAGCATTTT,CASSEGASNQPQHF
-,-,TRBV20-1,TRBJ1-1,TGCAGTGCTAGAAGGACTGAAGCTTTCTTT,CSARRTEAFF
TRBD2,-,TRBV6-2/TRBV6-3,TRBJ2-1,TGTGCCAGCAGCGCACATAGCGGGACCTACAATGAGCATTTCTTC,CASSAHSGTYNEHFF
TRBD2,many,TRBV12-3/TRBV12-4,TRBJ2-1,TGTGCCAGCAGCCCAAGCGGGAGTCGATCCTACAATGAGCAGTTCTTC,CASSPSGSRSYNEQFF
-,many,TRBV20-1,TRBJ2-1,TGCAGTGCTCCGAAAGGGGGAGCGAGCTCCTACAATGAGCAGTTCTTC,CSAPKGGASSYNEQFF
-,-,TRBV12-3/TRBV12-4,TRBJ2-1,TGTGCCAGCAGTTTAAGGTTTGAGCAGTTCTTC,CASSLRFEQFF
TRBD1,-,TRBV2,TRBJ2-1,TGTGCCAGCAGTCCGGGACAGGGGAGCTACAATGATCAGTTCTTC,CASSPGQGSYNDQFF
TRBD2,-,TRBV6-1,TRBJ2-5,TGTGCTAGAGACCTCGGGGCTAGCGGGTGGGGGCAAGAGACCCAGTACTTC,CARDLGASGWGQETQYF
-,few,TRBV10-2,TRBJ1-2,TGCGCCAGCAGTGAAGTAGGGGGCTATGGCTACACCTTC,CASSEVGGYGYTF
TRBD1,few,TRBV7-8,TRBJ1-2,TGTGCCAGCAGCCCGAGGACAGGGAACTATGGCTACACCTTC,CASSPRTGNYGYTF
TRBD2,-,TRBV24-1,TRBJ2-2,TGTGCTACGGGGGGGTCCCACACCGGGGAGCTGTTTTTT,CATGGSHTGELFF
TRBD1,once,TRBV10-3,TRBJ1-2,TGTGCCATCAGTGAGAACACAGGGGGGGCGAACTATGGCTACACCTTC,CAISENTGGANYGYTF
TRBD1,-,TRBV7-9,TRBJ1-1,TGTGCCAGCAGCTCGACAGGGGAAAGGGATGAAGCTTTCTTT,CASSSTGERDEAFF
-,-,TRBV29-1,TRBJ2-3,TGCAGCTCTCGGACTGGCACAGATACGCAGTATTTT,CSSRTGTDTQYF
-,-,TRBV5-6,TRBJ1-2,TGTGCCAGCAGCCTCCCCTACCGACAGACTGTCTATGGCTACACCTTC,CASSLPYRQTVYGYTF
-,-,TRBV7-9,TRBJ2-7,TGTGCCAGCAGACAGGACTCCTACGAGCAGTACTTC,CASRQDSYEQYF
TRBD2,-,TRBV20-1,TRBJ2-3,TGCAGTTTCGGGACTAGCGGGGGGGGAGACACGCAGTATTTT,CSFGTSGGGDTQYF
-,many,TRBV5-1,TRBJ2-3,TGCGCCAGCAGCTTGCCCGTGGCAGCCTCTAGCACAGATACGCAGTATTTT,CASSLPVAASSTDTQYF
-,-,TRBV7-9,TRBJ1-1,TGTGCCAGCAGCTTAAGTGCCCAACCAAGCACTGAAGCTTTCTTT,CASSLSAQPSTEAFF
-,few,TRBV7-2,TRBJ1-2,TGTGCCAGCAGCTTAGACAGAAAGTATGGCTACACCTTC,CASSLDRKYGYTF